Listed here is a single TCR beta chain. The target antigen is unknown. PCR used 60 Vbeta primers and 13 Jbeta primers. The table came from immunoSEQ multiplex PCR; TCRdb's copy has only in-frame clones and leaves some out. The data show approximately 150,000 clones, over 60% seen once. V was clipped by 6 bases and J by 5 bases, with 2 bases between them. The CDR3 consists of 10 residues. Germline CDR1 is MDHEN and CDR2 is SYDVKM. This sample was included in a study of cytomegalovirus exposure and HLA in healthy donors. For the study at large: As an earlier analysis found, 150 million to 200 million T cells yielded about 120 million unique TCR beta sequences.

The study, taken as a whole, reports: Available immune exposure information was restricted to CMV serostatus only.

The clonotype comes from a man aged 35 to 55 in good health and CMV-seropositive. The chain recombines TRBV28 with TRBJ2-1, with D uncertain. The sequencing input was PBMCs. The CDR3 spells CASSNNEQFF. The CDR3 bases are TGTGCCAGCAGCAACAATGAGCAGTTCTTC.